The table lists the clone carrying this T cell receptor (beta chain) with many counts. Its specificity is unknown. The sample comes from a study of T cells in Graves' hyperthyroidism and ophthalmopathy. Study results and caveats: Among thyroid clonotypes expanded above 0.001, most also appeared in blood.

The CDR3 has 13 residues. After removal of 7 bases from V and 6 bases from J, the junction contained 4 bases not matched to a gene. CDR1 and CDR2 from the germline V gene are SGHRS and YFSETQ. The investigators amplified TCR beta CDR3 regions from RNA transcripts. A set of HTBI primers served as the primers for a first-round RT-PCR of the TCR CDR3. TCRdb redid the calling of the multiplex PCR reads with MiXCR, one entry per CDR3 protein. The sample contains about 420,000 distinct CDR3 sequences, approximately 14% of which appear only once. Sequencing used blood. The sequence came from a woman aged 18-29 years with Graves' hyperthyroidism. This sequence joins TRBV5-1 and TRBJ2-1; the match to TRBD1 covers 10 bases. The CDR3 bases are TGCGCCAGCGGACAGGGGGGACTCAATGAGCAGTTCTTC. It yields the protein CASGQGGLNEQFF.